A selection of T cell receptor beta chains follows, all from one sample in a study of blood T cell repertoires in COVID-19. Only in-frame clones appear in the TCRdb table, and some are missing; sequencing was by immunoSEQ multiplex PCR. This sample carries under 200,000 clones, 79% of them seen once, and the ten largest clones take around 16%. The sample taken for sequencing was peripheral blood. The receptors shown here come from a man in his 60s with active or convalescent COVID-19. Each CDR3 is given with its conserved first and last residue. A D gene is named only where the DNA matches it firmly. A row's size may be missing; if present it is once, few, many or a size class.

clone_size: -
j_call: TRBJ2-1
d_call: -
v_call: TRBV25-1
cdr3_nt: TGTGCCAGCAGTGAAGGGGAGTACAATGAGCAGTTCTTC
cdr3_aa: CASSEGEYNEQFF

clone_size: -
j_call: TRBJ2-7
d_call: TRBD1
v_call: TRBV28
cdr3_nt: TGTGCCAGCAGTGCCTCAACAGGGGTCGGCGAGCAGTACTTC
cdr3_aa: CASSASTGVGEQYF

clone_size: -
j_call: TRBJ2-7
d_call: TRBD2
v_call: TRBV25-1
cdr3_nt: TGTGCCAGCCATAGCGGGACGTCCTCCTACGAGCAGTACTTC
cdr3_aa: CASHSGTSSYEQYF

clone_size: -
j_call: TRBJ1-1
d_call: TRBD1
v_call: TRBV27
cdr3_nt: TGTGCCAGCAGTGCCAGGGGGACTGAAGCTTTCTTT
cdr3_aa: CASSARGTEAFF

clone_size: -
j_call: TRBJ1-5
d_call: -
v_call: TRBV2
cdr3_nt: TGTGCCAGCACCGGACAGCCATATAGCAATCAGCCCCAGCATTTT
cdr3_aa: CASTGQPYSNQPQHF

clone_size: -
j_call: TRBJ2-7
d_call: TRBD2
v_call: TRBV4-3
cdr3_nt: TGCCCCAGCAGCCAAGGCCTGACGGGGGGGGCGGGGACCTACGAGCAGTACTTC
cdr3_aa: CPSSQGLTGGAGTYEQYF

clone_size: -
j_call: TRBJ2-7
d_call: -
v_call: TRBV9
cdr3_nt: TGTGCCAGCAGCGTAGATAACAGGGGAGGTTTCGAGCAGTACTTC
cdr3_aa: CASSVDNRGGFEQYF

clone_size: once
j_call: TRBJ2-3
d_call: -
v_call: TRBV5-1
cdr3_nt: TGCGCCAGCAGCTCCGGCACAGATACGCAGTATTTT
cdr3_aa: CASSSGTDTQYF

clone_size: -
j_call: TRBJ2-7
d_call: -
v_call: TRBV5-6
cdr3_nt: TGTGCCAGCAGCTTGGGTAGGGGCTCCCACGAGCAGTACTTC
cdr3_aa: CASSLGRGSHEQYF

clone_size: -
j_call: TRBJ1-1
d_call: -
v_call: TRBV6-2/TRBV6-3
cdr3_nt: TGTGCCAGCAGCCCCCGGGACATAGTTTCGATCGGGACTGAAGCTTTCTTT
cdr3_aa: CASSPRDIVSIGTEAFF

clone_size: -
j_call: TRBJ2-5
d_call: -
v_call: TRBV11-2
cdr3_nt: TGTGCCAGCAGCGTAGCCGGGCAAGGAGGAGAGACCCAGTACTTC
cdr3_aa: CASSVAGQGGETQYF

clone_size: -
j_call: TRBJ1-1
d_call: -
v_call: TRBV29-1
cdr3_nt: TGCAGCGCTGCAGACCGGGGGAAGTTAGGGAACACTGAAGCTTTCTTT
cdr3_aa: CSAADRGKLGNTEAFF

clone_size: -
j_call: TRBJ2-1
d_call: TRBD2
v_call: TRBV4-1
cdr3_nt: TGCGCCAGCAGCCAAGACACTAGCGGGAGGACAACCCCAAACAATGAGCAGTTCTTC
cdr3_aa: CASSQDTSGRTTPNNEQFF

clone_size: few
j_call: TRBJ1-2
d_call: -
v_call: TRBV9
cdr3_nt: TGTGCCAGCAGCGCAGATGGGCAGGTGGGCTCTGGCTACACCTTC
cdr3_aa: CASSADGQVGSGYTF

clone_size: -
j_call: TRBJ1-1
d_call: -
v_call: TRBV12-3/TRBV12-4
cdr3_nt: TGTGCCAGCAGCGGCAGACTCACTGAAGCTTTCTTT
cdr3_aa: CASSGRLTEAFF

clone_size: -
j_call: TRBJ1-6
d_call: -
v_call: TRBV9
cdr3_nt: TGTGCCAGTGGACAGACCTATAATTCACCCCTCCACTTT
cdr3_aa: CASGQTYNSPLHF

clone_size: -
j_call: TRBJ1-4
d_call: -
v_call: TRBV6-2/TRBV6-3
cdr3_nt: TGTGCCAGCAGTTTTTGGACTATTGAAAAACTGTTTTTT
cdr3_aa: CASSFWTIEKLFF

clone_size: -
j_call: TRBJ2-1
d_call: TRBD1
v_call: TRBV28
cdr3_nt: TGTGCCAGCAGAACTTCCTGGGGACAGCTCAATGAGCAGTTCTTC
cdr3_aa: CASRTSWGQLNEQFF

clone_size: -
j_call: TRBJ1-2
d_call: -
v_call: TRBV18
cdr3_nt: TGTGCCAGCTCACCTGGTGAGAGTACTAACTATGGCTACACCTTC
cdr3_aa: CASSPGESTNYGYTF

clone_size: -
j_call: TRBJ2-7
d_call: TRBD2
v_call: TRBV28
cdr3_nt: TGTGCCAGCAGTTTAGCGGGGACTAGCGGGAGTGGCGAGCAGTACTTC
cdr3_aa: CASSLAGTSGSGEQYF

clone_size: -
j_call: TRBJ2-4
d_call: TRBD2
v_call: TRBV27
cdr3_nt: TGTGCCAGCAGTTTAGGGAGGGCCGATTTAGCCAAAAACATTCAGTACTTC
cdr3_aa: CASSLGRADLAKNIQYF

clone_size: few
j_call: TRBJ1-2
d_call: -
v_call: TRBV28
cdr3_nt: TGTGCCAGCGCCAGATCGAGGGGAGGATATGGCTACACCTTC
cdr3_aa: CASARSRGGYGYTF

clone_size: -
j_call: TRBJ1-6
d_call: TRBD1
v_call: TRBV11-2
cdr3_nt: TGTGCCAGCAGCTTAGAGGGAGTGGGTCAGGGGGTAGTTTTTGCTTCACCCCTCCACTTT
cdr3_aa: CASSLEGVGQGVVFASPLHF

clone_size: -
j_call: TRBJ1-5
d_call: -
v_call: TRBV27
cdr3_nt: TGTGCCAGCAGCGACTCAGGGTCAGGTCAGCCCCAGCATTTT
cdr3_aa: CASSDSGSGQPQHF

clone_size: -
j_call: TRBJ1-1
d_call: TRBD1
v_call: TRBV28
cdr3_nt: TGTGCCAGCAGGGACAGGGGGTTCAACACTGAAGCTTTCTTT
cdr3_aa: CASRDRGFNTEAFF

clone_size: -
j_call: TRBJ1-1
d_call: -
v_call: TRBV18
cdr3_nt: TGTGCCAGCTCACCATTGTCTCAGGGAAGGGGGACTGAAGCTTTCTTT
cdr3_aa: CASSPLSQGRGTEAFF

clone_size: once
j_call: TRBJ2-1
d_call: TRBD2
v_call: TRBV24-1
cdr3_nt: TGTGCCACCAGTCGGACCGCCGGGAGGAATGAGCAGTTCTTC
cdr3_aa: CATSRTAGRNEQFF

clone_size: few
j_call: TRBJ2-1
d_call: TRBD2
v_call: TRBV12-5
cdr3_nt: TGTGCTAGTGGTCTCGAGCGGGGTAGCTCCTACAATGAGCAGTTCTTC
cdr3_aa: CASGLERGSSYNEQFF

clone_size: -
j_call: TRBJ1-2
d_call: -
v_call: TRBV11-2
cdr3_nt: TGTGCCAGCAGCTCTGAGGGGGACGGCTACACCTTC
cdr3_aa: CASSSEGDGYTF

clone_size: -
j_call: TRBJ1-1
d_call: TRBD1
v_call: TRBV7-3
cdr3_nt: TGTGCCAGCAGCTCAGGACAGGGGATCTCTGAAGCTTTCTTT
cdr3_aa: CASSSGQGISEAFF

clone_size: -
j_call: TRBJ2-4
d_call: TRBD1
v_call: TRBV28
cdr3_nt: TGTGCCAGCAGTCAACCTGCTGCCGGGACAGGAAACATTCAGTACTTC
cdr3_aa: CASSQPAAGTGNIQYF

clone_size: -
j_call: TRBJ2-3
d_call: TRBD2
v_call: TRBV3-1/TRBV3-2
cdr3_nt: TGTGCCAGCCTTCTAGCGGGGAGGACAGATACGCAGTATTTT
cdr3_aa: CASLLAGRTDTQYF

clone_size: few
j_call: TRBJ2-7
d_call: -
v_call: TRBV6-2/TRBV6-3
cdr3_nt: TGTGCCAGCAGTTGGTTAGGGGGCGAGCAGTACTTC
cdr3_aa: CASSWLGGEQYF

clone_size: -
j_call: TRBJ2-4
d_call: -
v_call: TRBV6-6
cdr3_nt: TGTGCCAGCAGTTCCCCGACAGTGGACAAAAACATTCAGTACTTC
cdr3_aa: CASSSPTVDKNIQYF

clone_size: few
j_call: TRBJ1-1
d_call: -
v_call: TRBV7-2
cdr3_nt: TGTGCCAGCAGCTTACCCCCCGTGGGCCGCACTGAAGCTTTCTTT
cdr3_aa: CASSLPPVGRTEAFF

clone_size: -
j_call: TRBJ1-4
d_call: TRBD1
v_call: TRBV27
cdr3_nt: TGTGCCAGCAGCCCTAACTGGGACAGAAAAAATGAAAAACTGTTTTTT
cdr3_aa: CASSPNWDRKNEKLFF

clone_size: -
j_call: TRBJ2-7
d_call: -
v_call: TRBV29-1
cdr3_nt: TGCAGCGTTTTACAGCCATCCTACGAGCAGTACTTC
cdr3_aa: CSVLQPSYEQYF

clone_size: -
j_call: TRBJ1-6
d_call: -
v_call: TRBV5-6
cdr3_nt: TGTGCCAGCAGCTTCGGACACAAATATAATTCACCCCTCCACTTT
cdr3_aa: CASSFGHKYNSPLHF

clone_size: -
j_call: TRBJ1-1
d_call: -
v_call: TRBV7-9
cdr3_nt: TGTGCCAGCAGCCCCCGGAGCGCACTTGGGGCTTTGAACACTGAAGCTTTCTTT
cdr3_aa: CASSPRSALGALNTEAFF

clone_size: -
j_call: TRBJ2-7
d_call: TRBD2
v_call: TRBV10-3
cdr3_nt: TGTGCCATCAGTGCTAGTTCGGGACTAGTCTACGAGCAGTACTTC
cdr3_aa: CAISASSGLVYEQYF

clone_size: -
j_call: TRBJ2-2
d_call: -
v_call: TRBV19
cdr3_nt: TGTGCCAGTAGTGCCCCCGGTGCTACGGGGGACACCGGGGAGCTGTTTTTT
cdr3_aa: CASSAPGATGDTGELFF

clone_size: -
j_call: TRBJ1-3
d_call: -
v_call: TRBV10-3
cdr3_nt: TGTGCCACCGTACAGGGCTCTGGAAACACCATATATTTT
cdr3_aa: CATVQGSGNTIYF

clone_size: -
j_call: TRBJ2-5
d_call: TRBD1
v_call: TRBV7-2
cdr3_nt: TGTGCCAGCAGCCCGAGGACAGGGTCGTGGATCCCCGAGGAGACCCAGTACTTC
cdr3_aa: CASSPRTGSWIPEETQYF

clone_size: -
j_call: TRBJ2-5
d_call: TRBD2
v_call: TRBV15
cdr3_nt: TGTGCCACCAGCAGAGGCTTGGCTAGCGGGACTAGCCAAGAGACCCAGTACTTC
cdr3_aa: CATSRGLASGTSQETQYF

clone_size: -
j_call: TRBJ1-2
d_call: TRBD1
v_call: TRBV12-5
cdr3_nt: TGTGCTAGTGGTGGGACAGATCTTAACTATGGCTACACCTTC
cdr3_aa: CASGGTDLNYGYTF

clone_size: -
j_call: TRBJ1-6
d_call: TRBD1
v_call: TRBV7-9
cdr3_nt: TGTGCCAGCACTACAGGGGGCCCTATTTTAGTCTCACCCCTCCACTTT
cdr3_aa: CASTTGGPILVSPLHF

clone_size: few
j_call: TRBJ1-3
d_call: TRBD1
v_call: TRBV24-1
cdr3_nt: TGTGCCACCAGTGATTGGACAGGCAACTCTGGAAACACCATATATTTT
cdr3_aa: CATSDWTGNSGNTIYF

clone_size: -
j_call: TRBJ2-7
d_call: TRBD2
v_call: TRBV27
cdr3_nt: TGTGCCAGCAGTTTAGGACTAGCGCGGTACGAGCAGTACTTC
cdr3_aa: CASSLGLARYEQYF

clone_size: -
j_call: TRBJ2-7
d_call: TRBD2
v_call: TRBV11-3
cdr3_nt: TGTGCCAGCAGCTTAGGGGCTAGCGGGAGCGGGTACGAGCAGTACTTC
cdr3_aa: CASSLGASGSGYEQYF